The TCR beta chain described here comes from a study of blood T cell repertoires in COVID-19. Study information: Samples came from the United States, Italy and Spain, spanning acute and convalescent COVID-19. Sample material is recorded as cDNA or gDNA derived from T cells, B-cell-depleted T cells, or PBMCs.

Per the original methods: Amplification of reference gene primers provided the estimated nucleated cell counts. TCRdb's copy holds only in-frame clones and misses some; the assay was immunoSEQ multiplex PCR. V, J and clone size reflect that table, while D and trimming were determined from the DNA. The data contain 55,000 to 90,000 clones, more than 85% of them seen just once; the ten biggest clones take up around 4.2%. The CDR3 contains 18 residues. J gave up 6 bases and V 0 bases, and 7 bases lay outside the gene matches. Germline V gene data show CDR1 as LGHDT and CDR2 as YNNKEL (reference sequence).

The chain combines TRBV3-1 (or the pseudogene TRBV3-2) with TRBJ2-3; 15 nucleotides line up with TRBD2. This TCR was sampled from a man between 70 and 80 years old with active COVID-19. The sequenced sample consisted of peripheral blood. The CDR3 nucleotides are TGTGCCAGCAGCCAAGATGCGGGACTAGCGGGAGGTATGGATACGCAGTATTTT. Protein product: CASSQDAGLAGGMDTQYF.